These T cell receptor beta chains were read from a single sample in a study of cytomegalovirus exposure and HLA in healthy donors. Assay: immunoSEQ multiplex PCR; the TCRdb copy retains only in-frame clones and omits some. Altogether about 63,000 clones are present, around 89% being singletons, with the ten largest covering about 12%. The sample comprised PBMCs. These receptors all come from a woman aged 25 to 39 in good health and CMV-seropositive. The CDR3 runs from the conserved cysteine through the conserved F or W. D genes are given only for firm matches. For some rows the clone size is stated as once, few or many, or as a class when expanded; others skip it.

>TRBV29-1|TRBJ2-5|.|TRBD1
CSVEEWGQVNGETQYF
TGCAGCGTTGAAGAATGGGGACAGGTGAATGGAGAGACCCAGTACTTC
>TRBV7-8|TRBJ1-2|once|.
CASSPTVLSKYGYTF
TGTGCCAGCAGCCCTACCGTCCTTAGCAAATATGGCTACACCTTC
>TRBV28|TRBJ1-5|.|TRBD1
CAGRRQGRDFQPQHF
TGTGCCGGCCGTCGACAGGGGCGAGATTTTCAGCCCCAGCATTTT
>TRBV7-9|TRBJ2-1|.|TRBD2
CATLRAGGEQFF
TGTGCCACCCTACGCGCGGGGGGTGAGCAGTTCTTC
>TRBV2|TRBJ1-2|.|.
CASSSGVGYTF
TGTGCCAGCAGTTCAGGGGTTGGCTACACCTTC
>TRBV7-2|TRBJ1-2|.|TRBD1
CASSSGQGNYGYTF
TGTGCCAGCAGCTCCGGACAGGGAAACTATGGCTACACCTTC
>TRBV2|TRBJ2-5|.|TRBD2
CASSENPRLAGGQETQYF
TGTGCCAGCAGTGAAAATCCCCGCTTAGCGGGAGGCCAAGAGACCCAGTACTTC
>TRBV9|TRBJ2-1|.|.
CASSVILGGYNEQFF
TGTGCCAGCAGCGTAATCCTAGGGGGATACAATGAGCAGTTCTTC
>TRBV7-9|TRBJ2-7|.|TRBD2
CASSSIRVASGGSPYEQYF
TGTGCCAGCAGCTCTATTCGGGTGGCTAGCGGAGGTTCCCCTTACGAGCAGTACTTC
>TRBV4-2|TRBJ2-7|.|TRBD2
CASSLLTSGYEQYF
TGTGCCAGCAGCCTCTTGACTAGCGGATACGAGCAGTACTTC
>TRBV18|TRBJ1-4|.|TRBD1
CASSIATGGEEKLFF
TGTGCCAGCTCTATCGCGACAGGGGGAGAGGAAAAACTGTTTTTT
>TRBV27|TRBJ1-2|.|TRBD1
CASSPTGNYGYTF
TGTGCCAGCAGTCCGACAGGGAACTATGGCTACACCTTC
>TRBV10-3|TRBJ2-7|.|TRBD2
CAISEGTSGRASAVEQYF
TGTGCCATCAGTGAGGGGACTAGCGGGAGGGCCTCGGCGGTTGAGCAGTACTTC
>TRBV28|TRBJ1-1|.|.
CVSMGWIGGTEAFF
TGTGTCAGCATGGGTTGGATAGGGGGTACTGAAGCTTTCTTT
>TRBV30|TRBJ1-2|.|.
CACGGVYGYTF
TGTGCCTGTGGGGGGGTCTATGGCTACACCTTC
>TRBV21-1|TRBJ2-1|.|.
CASSKERQPGGYNEQFF
TGTGCCAGCAGCAAAGAAAGGCAGCCAGGGGGCTACAATGAGCAGTTCTTC
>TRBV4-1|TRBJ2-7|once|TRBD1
CASSQGGQGREQYF
TGCGCCAGCAGCCAAGGTGGACAGGGGCGCGAGCAGTACTTC
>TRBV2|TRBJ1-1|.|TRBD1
CASRDRGSAAPYF
TGTGCCAGCAGGGACAGGGGGTCGGCCGCTCCCTACTTT
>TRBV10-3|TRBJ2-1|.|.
CAISEQQSNEQFF
TGTGCCATCAGTGAGCAACAGTCCAATGAGCAGTTCTTC
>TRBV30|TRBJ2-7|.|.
CAWNRQGGKQYF
TGTGCCTGGAATCGGCAGGGGGGAAAACAGTACTTC
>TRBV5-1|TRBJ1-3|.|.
CASSPGRGGNTIYF
TGCGCCAGCAGCCCCGGGCGGGGGGGAAACACCATATATTTT
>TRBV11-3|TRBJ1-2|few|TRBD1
CASRIGTGVPNYGYTF
TGTGCCAGCAGGATCGGGACAGGGGTCCCGAACTATGGCTACACCTTC
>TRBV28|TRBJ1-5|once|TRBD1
CASSSGQGYNQPQHF
TGTGCCAGCAGTTCGGGACAGGGGTACAATCAGCCCCAGCATTTT
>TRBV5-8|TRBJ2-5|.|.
CASSFLQGTKETQYF
TGTGCCAGCAGCTTTCTGCAGGGCACCAAAGAGACCCAGTACTTC
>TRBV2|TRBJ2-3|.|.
CASSEALRDTDTQYF
TGTGCCAGCAGTGAAGCGCTTCGGGACACAGATACGCAGTATTTT